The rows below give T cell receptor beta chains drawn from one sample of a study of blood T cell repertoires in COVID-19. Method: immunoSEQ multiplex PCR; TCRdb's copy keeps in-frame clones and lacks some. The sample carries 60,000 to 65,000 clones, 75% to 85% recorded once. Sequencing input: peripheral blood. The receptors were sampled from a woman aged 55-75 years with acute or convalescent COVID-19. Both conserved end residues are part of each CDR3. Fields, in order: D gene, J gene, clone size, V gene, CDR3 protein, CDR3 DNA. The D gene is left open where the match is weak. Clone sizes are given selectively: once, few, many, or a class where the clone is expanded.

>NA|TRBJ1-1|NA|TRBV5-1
CASSFDSGGAEAFF
TGCGCCAGCAGCTTTGACTCCGGAGGCGCTGAAGCTTTCTTT
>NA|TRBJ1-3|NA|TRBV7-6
CASSSGTYGVDTIYF
TGTGCCAGCAGCTCCGGGACTTACGGCGTCGACACCATATATTTT
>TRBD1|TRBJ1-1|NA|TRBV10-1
CASSSRTGGNTEAFF
TGCGCCAGCAGCTCAAGGACAGGGGGGAACACTGAAGCTTTCTTT
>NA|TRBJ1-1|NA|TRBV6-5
CASSYISGTGGTEAFF
TGTGCCAGCAGTTACATCTCCGGGACCGGGGGCACTGAAGCTTTCTTT
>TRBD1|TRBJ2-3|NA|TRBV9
CASSVEGGAGPTDTQYF
TGTGCCAGCAGCGTAGAAGGGGGCGCGGGTCCCACAGATACGCAGTATTTT
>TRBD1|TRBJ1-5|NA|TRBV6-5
CASSSGQGRQPQHF
TGTGCCAGCAGTTCGGGACAGGGACGACAGCCCCAGCATTTT
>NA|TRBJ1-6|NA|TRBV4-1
CASSQVTYSHIPLHF
TGCGCCAGCAGCCAAGTTACTTACAGCCACATTCCCCTCCACTTT
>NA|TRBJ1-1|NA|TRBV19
CASTPAMNTEAFF
TGTGCCAGTACCCCCGCTATGAACACTGAAGCTTTCTTT
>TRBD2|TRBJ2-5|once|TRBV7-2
CASSLVAGGQETQYF
TGTGCCAGCAGCTTAGTAGCGGGGGGCCAAGAGACCCAGTACTTC
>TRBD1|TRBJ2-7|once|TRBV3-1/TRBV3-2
CASSWDRPYEQYF
TGTGCCAGCAGTTGGGACAGACCCTACGAGCAGTACTTC
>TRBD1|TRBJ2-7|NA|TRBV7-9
CASSKPGQGSPYEQYF
TGTGCCAGCAGCAAACCGGGACAGGGGTCCCCCTACGAGCAGTACTTC
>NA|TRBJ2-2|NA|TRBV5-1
CASSWQDSSNTGELFF
TGCGCCAGCAGCTGGCAGGACAGCTCGAACACCGGGGAGCTGTTTTTT
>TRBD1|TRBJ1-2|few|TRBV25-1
CASSAVDRELGGYTF
TGTGCCAGCAGTGCGGTCGACAGGGAGTTAGGAGGCTACACCTTC
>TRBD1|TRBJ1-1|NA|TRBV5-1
CASSFPVIGGAAEAFF
TGCGCCAGCAGCTTTCCTGTTATAGGGGGCGCGGCTGAAGCTTTCTTT
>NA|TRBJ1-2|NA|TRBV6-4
CASRRTHSGDAYGYTF
TGTGCCAGCAGGAGAACCCACTCGGGTGACGCCTATGGCTACACCTTC
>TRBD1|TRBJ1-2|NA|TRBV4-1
CASSIGGQGARGYGYTF
TGCGCCAGCAGCATAGGGGGACAGGGGGCAAGGGGTTATGGCTACACCTTC
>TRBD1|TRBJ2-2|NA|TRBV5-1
CASSEQGGGELFF
TGCGCCAGCAGCGAACAGGGGGGCGGGGAGCTGTTTTTT
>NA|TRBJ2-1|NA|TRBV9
CASSSSGAGALSSYNEQFF
TGTGCCAGCAGCTCATCCGGGGCAGGGGCTCTTAGCTCCTACAATGAGCAGTTCTTC
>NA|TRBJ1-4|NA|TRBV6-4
CASSATATNEKLFF
TGTGCCAGCAGTGCGACAGCAACTAATGAAAAACTGTTTTTT
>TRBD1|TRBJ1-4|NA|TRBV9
CASSVLTGGIEKLFF
TGTGCCAGCAGCGTCTTAACAGGGGGCATTGAAAAACTGTTTTTT
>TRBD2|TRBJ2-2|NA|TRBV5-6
CASSLKGLGTGELFF
TGTGCCAGCAGCTTGAAGGGACTAGGAACCGGGGAGCTGTTTTTT
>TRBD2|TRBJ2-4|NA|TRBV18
CASSPPTGGTKNIQYF
TGTGCCAGCTCACCACCAACGGGGGGAACCAAAAACATTCAGTACTTC
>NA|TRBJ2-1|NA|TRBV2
CASSEASRGLQFF
TGTGCCAGCAGTGAAGCCTCCAGGGGCCTCCAGTTCTTC
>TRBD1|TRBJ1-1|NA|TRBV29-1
CSVEPRNRGRAFF
TGCAGCGTTGAACCCCGGAACAGGGGGCGAGCTTTCTTT
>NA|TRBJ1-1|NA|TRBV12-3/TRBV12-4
CAIVVGTEAFF
TGTGCCATCGTAGTTGGCACTGAAGCTTTCTTT
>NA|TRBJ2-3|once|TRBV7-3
CASSPGRLPGTDTQYF
TGTGCCAGCAGCCCCGGACGACTACCTGGCACAGATACGCAGTATTTT
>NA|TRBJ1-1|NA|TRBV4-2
CASSQEGAVNTEAFF
TGTGCCAGCAGCCAAGAGGGGGCGGTGAACACTGAAGCTTTCTTT
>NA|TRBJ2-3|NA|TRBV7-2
CASSRTVATDTQYF
TGTGCCAGCAGCCGGACAGTAGCCACAGATACGCAGTATTTT
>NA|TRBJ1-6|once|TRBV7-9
CASSLALGVTGNSPLHF
TGTGCCAGCAGCTTAGCGCTCGGGGTAACGGGTAATTCACCCCTCCACTTT
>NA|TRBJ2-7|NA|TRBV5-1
CASSLAELREQYF
TGCGCCAGCAGCTTGGCGGAGCTCCGCGAGCAGTACTTC
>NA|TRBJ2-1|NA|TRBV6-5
CASSYSSGTEQFF
TGTGCCAGCAGTTACTCATCCGGGACAGAGCAGTTCTTC
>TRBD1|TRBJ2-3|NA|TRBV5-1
CASSYGGTGVPDTQYF
TGCGCCAGCAGCTACGGAGGGACAGGGGTCCCAGATACGCAGTATTTT
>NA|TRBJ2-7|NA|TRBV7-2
CASSFTTSSYEQYF
TGTGCCAGCAGCTTCACGACTAGCTCCTACGAGCAGTACTTC
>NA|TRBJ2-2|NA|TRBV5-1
CASSLGGANTGELFF
TGCGCCAGCAGCTTGGGGGGGGCGAACACCGGGGAGCTGTTTTTT
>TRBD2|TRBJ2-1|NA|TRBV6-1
CASSEALLAGGLNEQFF
TGTGCCAGCAGTGAAGCGCTTCTAGCGGGGGGTCTCAATGAGCAGTTCTTC
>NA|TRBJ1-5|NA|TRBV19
CASSTHNTGYQPQHF
TGTGCCAGTAGTACCCACAACACAGGCTATCAGCCCCAGCATTTT
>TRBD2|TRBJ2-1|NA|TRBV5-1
CASRGGAGVNEQFF
TGCGCCAGCAGGGGGGGAGCGGGAGTCAATGAGCAGTTCTTC
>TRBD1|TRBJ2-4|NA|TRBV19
CASGTGIVDIQYF
TGTGCCAGCGGGACAGGGATCGTGGACATTCAGTACTTC
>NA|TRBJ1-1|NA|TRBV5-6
CASSLQGNTEAFF
TGTGCCAGCAGTCTACAGGGGAACACTGAAGCTTTCTTT
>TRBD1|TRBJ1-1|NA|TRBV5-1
CASSQRQGQLNTEAFF
TGCGCCAGCAGCCAGCGTCAGGGACAGCTGAACACTGAAGCTTTCTTT
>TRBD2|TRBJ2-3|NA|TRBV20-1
CSASLAGEPTDTQYF
TGCAGTGCTAGTCTAGCGGGGGAGCCCACAGATACGCAGTATTTT